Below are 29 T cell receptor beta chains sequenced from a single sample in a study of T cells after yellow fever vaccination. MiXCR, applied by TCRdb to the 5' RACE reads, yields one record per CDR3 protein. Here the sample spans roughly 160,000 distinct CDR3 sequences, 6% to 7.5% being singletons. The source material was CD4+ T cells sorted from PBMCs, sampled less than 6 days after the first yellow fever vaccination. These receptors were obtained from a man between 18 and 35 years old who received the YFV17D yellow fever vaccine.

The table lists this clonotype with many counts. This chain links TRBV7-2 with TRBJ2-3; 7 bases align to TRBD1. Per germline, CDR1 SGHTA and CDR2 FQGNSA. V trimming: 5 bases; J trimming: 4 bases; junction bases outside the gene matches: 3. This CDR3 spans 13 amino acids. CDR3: CASSPRGPDTQYF. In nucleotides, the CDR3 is TGTGCCAGCAGCCCTAGGGGGCCAGATACGCAGTATTTT.

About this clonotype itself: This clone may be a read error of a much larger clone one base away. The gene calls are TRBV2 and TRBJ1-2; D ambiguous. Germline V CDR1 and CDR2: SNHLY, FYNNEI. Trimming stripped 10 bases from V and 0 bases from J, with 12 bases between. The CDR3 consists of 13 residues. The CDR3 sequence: CANTPEANYGYTF. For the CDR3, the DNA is TGTGCCAATACACCCGAAGCTAACTATGGCTACACCTTC. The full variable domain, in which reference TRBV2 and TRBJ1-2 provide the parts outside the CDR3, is EPEVTQTPSHQVTQMGQEVILRCVPISNHLYFYWYRQILGQKVEFLVSFYNNEISEKSEIFDDQFSVERPDGSNFTLKIRSTKLEDSAMYFCANTPEANYGYTFGSGTRLTVV.

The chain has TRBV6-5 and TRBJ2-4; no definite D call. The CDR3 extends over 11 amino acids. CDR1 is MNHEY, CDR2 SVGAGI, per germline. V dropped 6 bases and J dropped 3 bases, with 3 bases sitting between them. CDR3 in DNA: TGTGCCAGCAGATACAAAAACATTCAGTACTTC. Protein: CASRYKNIQYF.

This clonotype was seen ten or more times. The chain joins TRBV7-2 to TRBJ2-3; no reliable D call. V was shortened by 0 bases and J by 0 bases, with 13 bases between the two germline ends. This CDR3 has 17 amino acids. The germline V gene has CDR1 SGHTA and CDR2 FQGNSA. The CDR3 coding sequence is TGTGCCAGCAGCTTAGCCCCCCGGAGTCTTAGCACAGATACGCAGTATTTT. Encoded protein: CASSLAPRSLSTDTQYF.

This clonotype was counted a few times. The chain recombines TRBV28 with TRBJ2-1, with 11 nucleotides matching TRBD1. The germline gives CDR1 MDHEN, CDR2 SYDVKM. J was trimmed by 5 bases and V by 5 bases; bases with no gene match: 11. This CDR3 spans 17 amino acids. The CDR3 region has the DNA TGTGCCAGCAGTGCCATGCCCGGGACAGGGGGTCACAATGAGCAGTTCTTC. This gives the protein CASSAMPGTGGHNEQFF.

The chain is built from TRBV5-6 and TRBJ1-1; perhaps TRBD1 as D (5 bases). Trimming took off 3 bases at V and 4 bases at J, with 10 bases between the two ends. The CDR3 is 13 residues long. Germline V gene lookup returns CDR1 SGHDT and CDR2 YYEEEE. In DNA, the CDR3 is TGTGCCAGCAGCTCCCTGGGGGGCACTGAAGCTTTCTTT. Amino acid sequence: CASSSLGGTEAFF.

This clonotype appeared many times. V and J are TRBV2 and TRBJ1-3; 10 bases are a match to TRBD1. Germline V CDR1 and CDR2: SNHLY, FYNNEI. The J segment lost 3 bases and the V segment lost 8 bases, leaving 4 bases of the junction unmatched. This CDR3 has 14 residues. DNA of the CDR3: TGTGCCAGCCAGACAGGGGGCGGTGGAAACACCATATATTTT. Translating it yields CASQTGGGGNTIYF.

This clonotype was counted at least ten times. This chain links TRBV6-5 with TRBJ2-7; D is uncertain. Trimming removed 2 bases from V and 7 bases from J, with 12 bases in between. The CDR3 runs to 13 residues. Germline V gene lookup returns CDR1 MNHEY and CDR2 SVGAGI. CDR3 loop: CASSYSYGVEQYF. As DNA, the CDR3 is TGTGCCAGCAGTTACAGTTATGGGGTAGAGCAGTACTTC.

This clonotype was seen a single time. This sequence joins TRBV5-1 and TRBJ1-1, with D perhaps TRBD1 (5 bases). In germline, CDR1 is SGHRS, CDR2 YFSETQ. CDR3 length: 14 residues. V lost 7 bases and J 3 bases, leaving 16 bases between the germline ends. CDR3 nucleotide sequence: TGCGCCAGCTGCCTTCGTCAGGGTGACACTGAAGCTTTCTTT. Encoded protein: CASCLRQGDTEAFF. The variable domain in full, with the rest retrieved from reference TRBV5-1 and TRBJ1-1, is KAGVTQTPRYLIKTRGQQVTLSCSPISGHRSVSWYQQTPGQGLQFLFEYFSETQRNKGNFPGRFSGRQFSNSRSEMNVSTLELGDSALYLCASCLRQGDTEAFFGQGTRLTVV.

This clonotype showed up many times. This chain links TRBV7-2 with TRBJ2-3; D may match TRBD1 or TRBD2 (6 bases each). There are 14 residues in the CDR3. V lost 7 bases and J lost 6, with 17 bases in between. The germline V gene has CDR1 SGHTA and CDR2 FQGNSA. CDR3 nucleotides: TGTGCCAGCAAGAGGAGGGGGTTTGGGGATACGCAGTATTTT. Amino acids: CASKRRGFGDTQYF.

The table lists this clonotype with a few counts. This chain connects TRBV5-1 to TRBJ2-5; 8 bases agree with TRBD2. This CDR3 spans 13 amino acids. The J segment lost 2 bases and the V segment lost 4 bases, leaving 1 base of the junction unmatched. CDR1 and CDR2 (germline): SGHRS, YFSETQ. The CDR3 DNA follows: TGCGCCAGCAGCGTAGCGGGGCAAGAGACCCAGTACTTC. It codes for CASSVAGQETQYF.

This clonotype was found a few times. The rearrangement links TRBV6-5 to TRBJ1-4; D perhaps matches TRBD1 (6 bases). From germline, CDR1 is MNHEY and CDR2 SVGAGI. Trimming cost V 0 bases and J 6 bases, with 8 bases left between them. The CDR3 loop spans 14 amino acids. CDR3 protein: CASSYSDSYEKLFF. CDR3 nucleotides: TGTGCCAGCAGTTACTCGGACAGTTATGAAAAACTGTTTTTT.

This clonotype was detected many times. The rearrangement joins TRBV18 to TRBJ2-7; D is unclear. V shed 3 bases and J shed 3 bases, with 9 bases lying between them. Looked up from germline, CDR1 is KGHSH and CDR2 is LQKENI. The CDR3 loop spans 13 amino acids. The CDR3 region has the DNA TGTGCCAGCTCACCCTCCGTCAACTACGAGCAGTACGTC. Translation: CASSPSVNYEQYV.

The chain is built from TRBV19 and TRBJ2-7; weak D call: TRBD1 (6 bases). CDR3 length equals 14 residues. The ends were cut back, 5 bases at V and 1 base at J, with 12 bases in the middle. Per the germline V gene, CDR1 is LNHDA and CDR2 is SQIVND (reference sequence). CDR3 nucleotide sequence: TGTGCCAGTAGTCCTTGGGACACATCCTACGAGCAGTACTTC. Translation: CASSPWDTSYEQYF.

DNA for the CDR3: TGTGCTAGTCACAGGGGGAGCAATCAGCCCCAGCATTTT. This codes for CASHRGSNQPQHF. This chain joins TRBV12-5 and TRBJ1-5, with TRBD1 identical over 8 bases. This CDR3 is 13 amino acids long. The germline V gene encodes CDR1 LGHNT and CDR2 FRNRAP. V trimming: 8 bases; J trimming: 1 base; junction bases outside the gene matches: 1.

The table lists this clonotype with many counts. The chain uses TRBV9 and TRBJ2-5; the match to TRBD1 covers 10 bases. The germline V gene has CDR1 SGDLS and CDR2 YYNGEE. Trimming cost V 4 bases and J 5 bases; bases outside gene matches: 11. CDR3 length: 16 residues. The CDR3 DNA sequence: TGTGCCAGCAGCCCAACGGGACAGGGGCAATGGGAGACCCAGTACTTC. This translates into CASSPTGQGQWETQYF.

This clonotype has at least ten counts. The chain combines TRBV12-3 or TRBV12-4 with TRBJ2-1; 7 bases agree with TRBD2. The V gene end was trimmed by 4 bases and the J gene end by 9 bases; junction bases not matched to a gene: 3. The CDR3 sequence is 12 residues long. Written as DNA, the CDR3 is TGTGCCAGCAGTTCTCAGCGGGGTGAGCAGTTCTTC. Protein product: CASSSQRGEQFF.

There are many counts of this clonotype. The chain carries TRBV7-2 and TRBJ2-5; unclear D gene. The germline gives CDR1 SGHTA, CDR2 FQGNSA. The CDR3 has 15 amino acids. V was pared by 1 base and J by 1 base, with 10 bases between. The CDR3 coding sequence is TGTGCCAGCAGCTTAGTAAGAGCAGGCCAAGAGACCCAGTACTTC. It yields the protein CASSLVRAGQETQYF.

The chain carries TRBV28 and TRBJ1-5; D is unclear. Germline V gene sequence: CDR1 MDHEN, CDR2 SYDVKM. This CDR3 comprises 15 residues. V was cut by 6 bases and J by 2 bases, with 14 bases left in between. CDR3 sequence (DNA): TGTGCCAGCAGCCTCCCCCGTTGGGGCAATCAGCCCCAGCATTTT. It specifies CASSLPRWGNQPQHF.

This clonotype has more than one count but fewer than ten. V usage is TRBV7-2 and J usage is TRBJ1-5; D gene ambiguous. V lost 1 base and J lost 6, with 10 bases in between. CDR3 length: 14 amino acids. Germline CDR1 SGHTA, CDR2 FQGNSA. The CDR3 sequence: CASSLVGRGQPQHF. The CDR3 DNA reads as TGTGCCAGCAGCTTAGTAGGGAGAGGTCAGCCCCAGCATTTT.

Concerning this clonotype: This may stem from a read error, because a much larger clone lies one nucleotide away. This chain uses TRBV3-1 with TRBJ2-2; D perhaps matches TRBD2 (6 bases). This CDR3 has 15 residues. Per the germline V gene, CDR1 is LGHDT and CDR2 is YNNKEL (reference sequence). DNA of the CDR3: TGTGCCAGCACCCAAGATCGGCGGGGCTCCGGGGAGCTGTTTTTT. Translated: CASTQDRRGSGELFF. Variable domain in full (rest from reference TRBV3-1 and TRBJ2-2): DTAVSQTPKYLVTQMGNDKSIKCEQNLGHDTMYWYKQDSKKFLKIMFSYNNKELIINETVPNRFSPKSPDKAHLNLHINSLELGDSAVYFCASTQDRRGSGELFFGEGSRLTVL.

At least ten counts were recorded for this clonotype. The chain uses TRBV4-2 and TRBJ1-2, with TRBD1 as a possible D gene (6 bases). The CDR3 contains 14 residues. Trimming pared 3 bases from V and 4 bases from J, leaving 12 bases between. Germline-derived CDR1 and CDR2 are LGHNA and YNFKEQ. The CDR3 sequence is CASSQDEGVYGYTF. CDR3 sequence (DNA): TGTGCCAGCAGCCAGGATGAGGGGGTCTATGGCTACACCTTC.

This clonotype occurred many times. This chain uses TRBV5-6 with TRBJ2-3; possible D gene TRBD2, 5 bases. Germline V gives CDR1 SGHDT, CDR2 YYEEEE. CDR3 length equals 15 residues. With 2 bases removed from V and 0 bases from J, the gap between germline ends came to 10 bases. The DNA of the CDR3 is TGTGCCAGCAGCTTAAGTCTAGCTAGCACAGATACGCAGTATTTT. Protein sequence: CASSLSLASTDTQYF.

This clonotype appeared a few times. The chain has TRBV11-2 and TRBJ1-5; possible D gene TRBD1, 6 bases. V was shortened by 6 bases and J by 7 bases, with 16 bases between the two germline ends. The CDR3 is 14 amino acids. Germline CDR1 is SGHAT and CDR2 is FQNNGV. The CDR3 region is CASSLSGTHQPQHF. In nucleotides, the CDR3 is TGTGCCAGCAGTTTATCTGGGACACACCAGCCCCAGCATTTT.

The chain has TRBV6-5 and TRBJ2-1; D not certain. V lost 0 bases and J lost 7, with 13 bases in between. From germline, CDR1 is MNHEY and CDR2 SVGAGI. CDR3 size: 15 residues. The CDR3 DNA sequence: TGTGCCAGCAGTTACTCGGGCCGCCTCAAGAATGAGCAGTTCTTC. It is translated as CASSYSGRLKNEQFF.

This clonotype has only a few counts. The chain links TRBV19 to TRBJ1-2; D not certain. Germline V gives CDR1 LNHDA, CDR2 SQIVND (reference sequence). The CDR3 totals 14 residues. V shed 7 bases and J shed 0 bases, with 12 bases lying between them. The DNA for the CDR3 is TGTGCCAGTACCGGGATTACAGCTAACTATGGCTACACCTTC. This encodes CASTGITANYGYTF. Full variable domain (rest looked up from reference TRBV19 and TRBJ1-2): DGGITQSPKYLFRKEGQNVTLSCEQNLNHDAMYWYRQDPGQGLRLIYYSQIVNDFQKGDIAEGYSVSREKKESFPLTVTSAQKNPTAFYLCASTGITANYGYTFGSGTRLTVV.

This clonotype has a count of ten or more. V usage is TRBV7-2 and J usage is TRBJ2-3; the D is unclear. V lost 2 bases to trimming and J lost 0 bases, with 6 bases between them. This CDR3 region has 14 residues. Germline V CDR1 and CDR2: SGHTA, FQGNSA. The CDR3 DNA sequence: TGTGCCAGCAGCTTAACACGTAGCACAGATACGCAGTATTTT. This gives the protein CASSLTRSTDTQYF.

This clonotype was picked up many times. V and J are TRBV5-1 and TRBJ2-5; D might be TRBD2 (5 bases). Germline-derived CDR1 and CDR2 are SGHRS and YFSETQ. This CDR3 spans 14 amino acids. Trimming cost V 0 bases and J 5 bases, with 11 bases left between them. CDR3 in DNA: TGCGCCAGCAGCTTGGTTCCTAGCCAGGAGACCCAGTACTTC. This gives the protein CASSLVPSQETQYF.

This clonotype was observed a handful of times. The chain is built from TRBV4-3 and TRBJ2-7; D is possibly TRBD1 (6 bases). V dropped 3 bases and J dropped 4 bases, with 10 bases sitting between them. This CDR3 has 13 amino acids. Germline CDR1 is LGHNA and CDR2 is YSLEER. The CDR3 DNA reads TGCGCCAGCAGCCAGGCCAGGGGTTACGAGCAGTACTTC. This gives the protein CASSQARGYEQYF.